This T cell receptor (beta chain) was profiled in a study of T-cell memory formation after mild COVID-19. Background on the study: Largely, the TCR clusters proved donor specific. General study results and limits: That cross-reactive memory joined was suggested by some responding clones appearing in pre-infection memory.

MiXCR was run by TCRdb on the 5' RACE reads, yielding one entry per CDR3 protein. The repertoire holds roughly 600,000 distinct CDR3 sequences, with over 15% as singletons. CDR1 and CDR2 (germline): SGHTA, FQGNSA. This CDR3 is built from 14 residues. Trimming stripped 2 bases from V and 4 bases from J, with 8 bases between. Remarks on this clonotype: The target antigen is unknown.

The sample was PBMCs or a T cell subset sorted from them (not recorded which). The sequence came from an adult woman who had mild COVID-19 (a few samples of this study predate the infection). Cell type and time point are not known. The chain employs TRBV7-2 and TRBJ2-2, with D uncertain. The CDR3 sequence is CASSLRRVTGELFF. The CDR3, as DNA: TGTGCCAGCAGCTTACGGCGAGTCACCGGGGAGCTGTTTTTT. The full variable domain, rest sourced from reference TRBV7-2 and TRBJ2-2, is GAGVSQSPSNKVTEKGKDVELRCDPISGHTALYWYRQSLGQGLEFLIYFQGNSAPDKSGLPSDRFSAERTGGSVSTLTIQRTQQEDSAVYLCASSLRRVTGELFFGEGSRLTVL.